This T cell receptor beta chain is from a study of post-analysis software for immune sequencing data. Study at large: Multiple sclerosis in the patients followed relapsing-remitting, secondary progressive and progressive-relapsing courses. General study results and limits: Multiple sclerosis was associated with a significant reduction in normalized Chao1 diversity relative to controls. Compared with controls, patients had more of about five TRBV segments, including TRBV5-6, TRBV5-1 and TRBV20-1. Strong co-clustering by F measure linked samples that shared a preparation batch.

Regarding this clonotype: Its antigen is not identified.

The TCR beta cDNA libraries contained unique molecular identifiers. TCRdb re-analysed the PCR reads in MiXCR, keeping a single row per CDR3 protein. The sample shows about 800,000 distinct CDR3 sequences, roughly 30% of them seen only once. Losses at the gene ends were 6 bases for V and 0 bases for J; bases not matched to a gene: 2. The CDR3 totals 14 residues. CDR1 and CDR2 (germline): SGHVS, FNYEAQ. This chain uses TRBV7-6 with TRBJ1-5; 7 bases are a match to TRBD1. The clonotype comes from a girl under 18 with multiple sclerosis. Sequencing was performed on blood. The CDR3 DNA reads TGTGCCAGCAGTCAGGGGGGTAGCAATCAGCCCCAGCATTTT. It is translated as CASSQGGSNQPQHF. Filled out from reference TRBV7-6 and TRBJ1-5, the complete variable domain reads GAGVSQSPRYKVTKRGQDVALRCDPISGHVSLYWYRQALGQGPEFLTYFNYEAQQDKSGLPNDRFSAERPEGSISTLTIQRTEQRDSAMYRCASSQGGSNQPQHFGDGTRLSIL.